This T cell receptor (beta chain) was retrieved from a study of blood T cell repertoires in COVID-19. Study-wide context: PBMCs, B-cell-depleted T cells, or T cells were the source of the cDNA or gDNA that made up the material.

The table came from immunoSEQ multiplex PCR; TCRdb's copy has only in-frame clones and leaves some out. Among around 260,000 clones listed, roughly 88% were seen once. V was pared by 4 bases and J by 5 bases, with 13 bases of the junction left unmatched. The CDR3 contains 16 residues. Germline values: CDR1 MDHEN, CDR2 SYDVKM. V and J are TRBV28 and TRBJ2-7; 8 positions match TRBD2. The TCR comes from a woman in her thirties who had recovered from COVID-19. The sequencing input was PBMCs or T cells enriched from blood (not recorded which). The CDR3 reads CASSSRGGGRADEQYF. The CDR3 coding sequence is TGTGCCAGCAGTTCCCGCGGCGGGGGGCGTGCGGACGAGCAGTACTTC.